The source of this T cell receptor beta chain is a study of blood T cell repertoires in COVID-19. Whole-study context: Samples of COVID-19 (acute and convalescent) were obtained from the United States, Italy and Spain. PBMCs, B-cell-depleted T cells, or T cells provided the cDNA or gDNA that made up the material.

As handled by the study authors: Amplification with reference gene primers provided the estimates of nucleated cell counts. The protocol was immunoSEQ multiplex PCR, while the TCRdb copy is restricted to in-frame clones and leaves out a portion. V, J and clone size are those of that table, while D and trimming were read from the DNA. The sample lists around 300,000 clones; roughly 85% were seen once. The sequence came from a woman younger than 45 with active or convalescent COVID-19. Input material: peripheral blood.

CDR3 nucleotide sequence: TGTGCCAGCAGACCAGGGTTGGGTTCACCCCTCCACTTT. Protein sequence: CASRPGLGSPLHF. This rearrangement joins TRBV28 to TRBJ1-6; weak D call: TRBD1 (5 bases). Trimming stripped 6 bases from V and 9 bases from J, with 12 bases between. This CDR3 is built from 13 residues. Per germline, CDR1 MDHEN and CDR2 SYDVKM.